Here is one T cell receptor beta chain with its context. Seattle patient enrollment occurred during active infection, with longitudinal follow-up thereafter. These data come from a study of blood T cell repertoires in COVID-19. How the authors handled the data: Estimated nucleated cell counts came from reference gene primer amplification. Produced via immunoSEQ multiplex PCR; TCRdb's table is partial and in-frame only. V and J calls and clone size are given by that table; D and trimming were obtained from the DNA. The sample has under 250,000 clones; approximately 90% are singletons. This CDR3 has 12 residues. Per germline, CDR1 MNHEY and CDR2 SVGAGI. With 7 bases removed from V and 6 bases from J, the gap between germline ends came to 11 bases.

The TCR was taken from a man aged 50 or older with COVID-19, enrolled during active disease. This rearrangement joins TRBV6-5 to TRBJ2-3, with D unresolved. What was sequenced was peripheral blood. CDR3 DNA sequence: TGTGCCAGCATCCCCTCGCGGGATACGCAGTATTTT. Encoded protein: CASIPSRDTQYF.